Listed below are T cell receptor beta chains from one sample, sequenced in a study of T-cell reconstitution after alpha-beta-depleted transplantation in children. TCRdb reprocessed the PCR reads with MiXCR, giving one entry per CDR3 protein. The table records more than 150,000 distinct CDR3 sequences, over 5.5% of them present only once. The sequencing here drew on PBMCs from the stem cell graft donor, taken from the stem cell graft. The receptors originated from a human donor who donated a stem cell graft to a child with Wiskott-Aldrich syndrome. The CDR3 runs from the conserved cysteine through the conserved F or W. Fields, in order: clone size, J gene, V gene, D gene, CDR3 protein, CDR3 DNA. D genes are given only for firm matches. Rows give clone size only sometimes, using once, few, many, or a class for an expanded clone.

size: few
J: TRBJ2-7
V: TRBV3-1
D: -
CDR3: CASSQSSGEQYF
DNA: TGTGCCAGCAGCCAGTCTTCGGGCGAGCAGTACTTC

size: many
J: TRBJ1-4
V: TRBV7-2
D: -
CDR3: CASNDPGEKLFF
DNA: TGTGCCAGCAACGATCCGGGGGAAAAACTGTTTTTT

size: -
J: TRBJ2-7
V: TRBV10-3
D: -
CDR3: CAISGSGDLPKHEQYF
DNA: TGTGCCATCAGTGGCTCAGGGGACCTCCCTAAACACGAGCAGTACTTC

size: many
J: TRBJ2-7
V: TRBV12-3/TRBV12-4
D: -
CDR3: CASSFGHEQYF
DNA: TGTGCCAGCAGTTTCGGGCACGAGCAGTACTTC

size: many
J: TRBJ2-1
V: TRBV18
D: -
CDR3: CASSPALYNEQFF
DNA: TGTGCCAGCTCACCAGCCTTGTACAATGAGCAGTTCTTC

size: many
J: TRBJ2-7
V: TRBV2
D: -
CDR3: CASSGAGFSYEQYF
DNA: TGTGCCAGCAGTGGGGCAGGGTTCTCCTACGAGCAGTACTTC

size: many
J: TRBJ2-7
V: TRBV28
D: -
CDR3: CASSRRLPYEQYF
DNA: TGTGCCAGCAGCCGAAGGCTCCCCTACGAGCAGTACTTC

size: many
J: TRBJ1-2
V: TRBV20-1
D: -
CDR3: CSARDDRNYGYTF
DNA: TGCAGTGCTAGGGACGACCGCAACTATGGCTACACCTTC

size: many
J: TRBJ2-7
V: TRBV7-2
D: TRBD1
CDR3: CASSLAGQRYEQYF
DNA: TGTGCCAGCAGCTTAGCGGGACAGCGCTACGAGCAGTACTTC

size: many
J: TRBJ2-1
V: TRBV5-1
D: -
CDR3: CASSPPGHEQFF
DNA: TGCGCCAGCAGCCCTCCAGGCCATGAGCAGTTCTTC

size: -
J: TRBJ2-7
V: TRBV2
D: -
CDR3: CAISTRRYEQYF
DNA: TGTGCCATATCGACACGGAGGTACGAGCAGTACTTC

size: many
J: TRBJ1-5
V: TRBV20-1
D: TRBD1
CDR3: CSARKGQDQPQHF
DNA: TGCAGTGCTAGAAAGGGACAGGATCAGCCCCAGCATTTT